This is a list of T cell receptor beta chains from one sample in a study of blood T cell repertoires in COVID-19. Sequenced by immunoSEQ multiplex PCR; TCRdb stores in-frame clones only, minus some. The profile shows about 260,000 clones, around 89% of them singletons. The source material was peripheral blood. These receptors were obtained from a woman in her thirties or forties with acute or convalescent COVID-19. CDR3s include the opening cysteine and the closing phenylalanine or tryptophan. The D gene is left open where the match is weak. Expanded clones are given a class, and other clones once, few, many or no size at all.

>TRBJ2-5|TRBV11-3|NA|NA
CASKGGPGETQYF
TGTGCCAGCAAGGGGGGGCCGGGAGAGACCCAGTACTTC
>TRBJ1-2|TRBV10-2|few|TRBD1
CASSWTGENGGYTF
TGCGCCAGCTCTTGGACAGGGGAGAATGGGGGCTACACCTTC
>TRBJ2-1|TRBV10-3|once|TRBD2
CAISESSGGPYNEQFF
TGTGCCATCAGTGAGTCATCGGGGGGGCCCTACAATGAGCAGTTCTTC
>TRBJ1-2|TRBV5-1|NA|TRBD1
CASSSTTGGVLNYGYTF
TGCGCCAGCAGCTCGACGACAGGGGGCGTACTCAACTATGGCTACACCTTC
>TRBJ1-4|TRBV3-1/TRBV3-2|NA|NA
CASSQATEYKECRSEKLFF
TGTGCCAGCAGCCAAGCCACCGAGTATAAAGAATGTAGGAGTGAAAAACTGTTTTTT
>TRBJ2-2|TRBV7-2|once|TRBD2
CASSFPGLARGTGELFF
TGTGCCAGCAGCTTCCCGGGACTAGCGAGGGGAACCGGGGAGCTGTTTTTT
>TRBJ1-5|TRBV3-1/TRBV3-2|NA|NA
CASSQGSQPQHF
TGTGCCAGCAGCCAAGGTTCACAGCCCCAGCATTTT
>TRBJ1-3|TRBV7-7|NA|NA
CASSRGSSGNTIYF
TGTGCCAGCAGCCGGGGTTCATCTGGAAACACCATATATTTT
>TRBJ1-1|TRBV7-2|NA|NA
CASSSLSLNTEAFF
TGTGCCAGCAGTAGCTTGTCCCTCAACACTGAAGCTTTCTTT
>TRBJ1-5|TRBV4-1|NA|NA
CASSQDRNRVSNQPQHF
TGCGCCAGCAGCCAAGATCGAAACAGGGTAAGCAATCAGCCCCAGCATTTT
>TRBJ2-1|TRBV2|NA|TRBD1
CATLAGQGYNEQFF
TGTGCCACCCTCGCGGGACAGGGGTACAATGAGCAGTTCTTC
>TRBJ2-1|TRBV4-1|NA|TRBD2
CASSQEIARLAGGEQFF
TGCGCCAGCAGCCAAGAAATTGCTAGACTAGCGGGGGGGGAGCAGTTCTTC
>TRBJ2-3|TRBV4-1|NA|TRBD2
CASSQILVTSATDTQYF
TGCGCCAGCAGCCAAATCTTAGTGACTAGCGCCACAGATACGCAGTATTTT
>TRBJ1-2|TRBV7-2|NA|NA
CASSLSVLGYTF
TGTGCCAGCAGCTTAAGCGTTCTTGGCTACACCTTC
>TRBJ1-5|TRBV30|NA|NA
CAWSRDSRHQPQHF
TGTGCCTGGAGCCGAGACAGCCGTCATCAGCCCCAGCATTTT
>TRBJ2-3|TRBV2|NA|TRBD2
CASIRLRGGLGDTQYF
TGTGCCAGCATCAGGTTACGCGGGGGGTTAGGGGATACGCAGTATTTT
>TRBJ1-3|TRBV6-5|NA|NA
CASQAYSGNTIYF
TGTGCCAGCCAGGCCTACTCTGGAAACACCATATATTTT
>TRBJ1-2|TRBV7-8|NA|NA
CATSVPPPGQGYGYTF
TGTGCCACCTCAGTCCCCCCACCCGGGCAGGGGTATGGCTACACCTTC
>TRBJ1-2|TRBV24-1|NA|NA
CATSDSRGAPNRALYGYTF
TGTGCCACCAGTGATTCCCGGGGGGCGCCGAACAGGGCCCTCTATGGCTACACCTTC
>TRBJ2-4|TRBV5-5|NA|TRBD1
CASSPTLRQGLREAKNIQYF
TGTGCCAGCAGCCCGACGCTTCGACAGGGCCTCAGGGAAGCCAAAAACATTCAGTACTTC
>TRBJ2-5|TRBV9|NA|NA
CASTGRTQETQYF
TGTGCCAGCACAGGCCGAACACAAGAGACCCAGTACTTC
>TRBJ1-2|TRBV2|NA|NA
CASSRDSGSSIAGGYTF
TGTGCCAGCAGTAGAGATTCCGGGAGTAGCATCGCGGGGGGCTACACCTTC
>TRBJ1-5|TRBV29-1|NA|TRBD1
CSVVLGQGNNQPQHF
TGCAGCGTCGTACTCGGACAGGGGAACAATCAGCCCCAGCATTTT
>TRBJ2-5|TRBV24-1|once|TRBD1
CATSDPNSRDRGWETQYF
TGTGCCACCAGTGATCCAAACTCAAGGGACAGGGGTTGGGAGACCCAGTACTTC
>TRBJ2-3|TRBV6-5|NA|NA
CASSYSRGGAADTQYF
TGTGCCAGCAGTTACTCTAGGGGGGGGGCAGCAGATACGCAGTATTTT
>TRBJ1-2|TRBV19|once|NA
CASSMRGNYGYTF
TGTGCCAGTAGTATGCGAGGGAACTATGGCTACACCTTC
>TRBJ1-2|TRBV3-1/TRBV3-2|NA|NA
CASSPVPRYGYTF
TGTGCCAGCAGCCCAGTTCCTCGATATGGCTACACCTTC
>TRBJ1-6|TRBV6-5|NA|NA
CASRDGLLHSPLHF
TGTGCCAGCAGGGACGGACTCTTACATTCACCCCTCCACTTT
>TRBJ2-5|TRBV5-6|NA|TRBD1
CASSTPGTDQQETQYF
TGTGCCAGCAGCACACCAGGGACAGACCAACAAGAGACCCAGTACTTC
>TRBJ2-6|TRBV7-2|NA|TRBD2
CASSPMASGGASGANVLTF
TGTGCCAGCAGCCCAATGGCGAGCGGGGGGGCCTCTGGGGCCAACGTCCTGACTTTC
>TRBJ1-2|TRBV6-6|NA|TRBD1
CASSGGTARIDYGYTF
TGTGCCAGCAGTGGGGGGACAGCCCGAATTGACTATGGCTACACCTTC
>TRBJ1-2|TRBV6-4|NA|NA
CASSDWPVAFGYTF
TGTGCCAGCAGTGACTGGCCAGTCGCCTTTGGCTACACCTTC
>TRBJ1-2|TRBV2|NA|NA
CASSEQGITRGYTF
TGTGCCAGCAGTGAACAGGGGATCACTCGGGGCTACACCTTC
>TRBJ1-2|TRBV29-1|NA|TRBD1
CSGTDRAGYGYTF
TGCAGCGGGACGGACAGGGCTGGCTATGGCTACACCTTC
>TRBJ1-2|TRBV30|NA|NA
CAWSQGAGYGYTF
TGTGCCTGGAGTCAGGGCGCCGGGTATGGCTACACCTTC
>TRBJ1-1|TRBV27|NA|NA
CASRATVNTEAFF
TGTGCCAGCAGAGCGACAGTGAACACTGAAGCTTTCTTT
>TRBJ1-6|TRBV25-1|NA|TRBD1
CASSVTGGGISPLHF
TGTGCCAGCAGCGTCACAGGGGGCGGAATTTCACCCCTCCACTTT
>TRBJ1-1|TRBV29-1|NA|NA
CSVDKGLDTEAFF
TGCAGCGTTGATAAGGGGTTGGACACTGAAGCTTTCTTT
>TRBJ1-4|TRBV7-9|few|NA
CASSSRAATNEKLFF
TGTGCCAGCAGCTCGCGGGCAGCAACTAATGAAAAACTGTTTTTT
>TRBJ1-2|TRBV9|NA|NA
CASSVGQGNGYTF
TGTGCCAGCAGCGTAGGGCAGGGAAATGGCTACACCTTC
>TRBJ1-2|TRBV2|NA|NA
CASKLIANYGYTF
TGTGCCAGCAAGTTGATCGCGAACTATGGCTACACCTTC
>TRBJ1-4|TRBV6-6|NA|TRBD1
CASSPVDRGEKLFF
TGTGCCAGCAGTCCAGTTGACAGGGGTGAAAAACTGTTTTTT
>TRBJ1-2|TRBV30|NA|NA
CAWSVTGVGGYTF
TGTGCCTGGAGTGTAACAGGTGTCGGAGGCTACACCTTC
>TRBJ2-5|TRBV20-1|NA|NA
CSAFGGTQYF
TGCAGTGCTTTCGGGGGGACCCAGTACTTC